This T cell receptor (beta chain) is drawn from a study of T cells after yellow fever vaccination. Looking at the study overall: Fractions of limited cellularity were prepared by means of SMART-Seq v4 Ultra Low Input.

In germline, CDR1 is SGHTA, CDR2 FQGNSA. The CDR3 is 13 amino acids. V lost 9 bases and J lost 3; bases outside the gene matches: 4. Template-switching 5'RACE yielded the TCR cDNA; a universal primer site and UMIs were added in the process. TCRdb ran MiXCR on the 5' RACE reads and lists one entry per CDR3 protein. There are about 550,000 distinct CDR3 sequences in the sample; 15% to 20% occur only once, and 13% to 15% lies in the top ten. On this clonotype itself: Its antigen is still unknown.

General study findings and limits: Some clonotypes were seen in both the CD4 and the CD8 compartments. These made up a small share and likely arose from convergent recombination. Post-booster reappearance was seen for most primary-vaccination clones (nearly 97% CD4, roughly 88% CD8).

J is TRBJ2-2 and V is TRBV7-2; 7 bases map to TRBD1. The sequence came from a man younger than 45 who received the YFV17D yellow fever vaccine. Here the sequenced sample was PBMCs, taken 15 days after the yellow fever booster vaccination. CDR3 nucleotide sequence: TGTGCCAGAGGGGACAGCCACACCGGGGAGCTGTTTTTT. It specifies CARGDSHTGELFF. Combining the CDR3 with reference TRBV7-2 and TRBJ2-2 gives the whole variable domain GAGVSQSPSNKVTEKGKDVELRCDPISGHTALYWYRQSLGQGLEFLIYFQGNSAPDKSGLPSDRFSAERTGGSVSTLTIQRTQQEDSAVYLCARGDSHTGELFFGEGSRLTVL.